One sample yielded the 14 T cell receptor beta chains listed below, sequenced in a study of T cells after yellow fever vaccination. Each CDR3 protein gets one entry after TCRdb re-called the 5' RACE reads with MiXCR. The table includes 550,000 to 750,000 distinct CDR3 sequences, around an eighth detected once. The sequences come from PBMCs, collected on the day of the yellow fever booster vaccination. Source of these receptors: a man aged 30-40 years who received the YFV17D yellow fever vaccine.

This clonotype was counted at least ten times. The chain combines TRBV20-1 with TRBJ2-7, with 8 bases lining up with TRBD1. The germline CDR1 and CDR2 sequences are DFQATT and SNEGSKA (reference sequence). CDR3 length: 13 amino acids. The ends lost 6 bases at V and 2 bases at J; junction bases unmatched: 6. The CDR3 region has the DNA TGCAGTGCCAGGACAGGGTCGGCCTACGAGCAGTACTTC. Translating it yields CSARTGSAYEQYF.

The chain carries TRBV12-3 or TRBV12-4 and TRBJ1-3; no clear D. Trimming stripped 3 bases from V and 4 bases from J, with 13 bases between. The CDR3 sequence is 15 residues long. CDR3 DNA sequence: TGTGCCAGCAGTTTCAGTAGCCAGGCGGGAAACACCATATATTTT. This translates into CASSFSSQAGNTIYF.

The chain joins TRBV6-2 or TRBV6-3 to TRBJ2-2; D might be TRBD1 (5 bases). This CDR3 contains 17 residues. The germline V gene encodes CDR1 MNHEY and CDR2 SVGEGT. The ends were cut back, 4 bases at V and 4 bases at J, with 19 bases in the middle. Written as DNA, the CDR3 is TGTGCCAGCAGTTCAGATCGTTGGCAGGGCCCCACCGGGGAGCTGTTTTTT. Protein: CASSSDRWQGPTGELFF.

V usage is TRBV30 and J usage is TRBJ2-7, with TRBD2 matching over 12 bases. Germline CDR1 reads GTSNPN; CDR2 reads SVGIG (reference sequence). The CDR3 covers 14 residues. Germline trimming cut 8 bases from V and 7 bases from J; bases unmatched to any gene: 12. CDR3 coding DNA: TGTGCCCGCGGCCCGACTAGCGGGGGCGATGAGCAGTACTTC. Protein: CARGPTSGGDEQYF. Drawing the rest from reference TRBV30 and TRBJ2-7, the complete variable domain is SQTIHQWPATLVQPVGSPLSLECTVEGTSNPNLYWYRQAAGRGLQLLFYSVGIGQISSEVPQNLSASRPQDRQFILSSKKLLLSDSGFYLCARGPTSGGDEQYFGPGTRLTVT.

This clonotype was seen only a few times. Here the CDR3 DNA reads TGTGCCACCAGTGATCCCGGGGAGGGAAGCTCCTACAATGAGCAGTTCTTC. The encoded protein is CATSDPGEGSSYNEQFF. V gene TRBV24-1 combines with J gene TRBJ2-1, with 7 bases that match TRBD2. J was trimmed by 0 bases and V by 3 bases; bases with no gene match: 7. From germline, CDR1 is KGHDR and CDR2 SFDVKD. This CDR3 has 17 amino acids.

This chain links TRBV12-3 or TRBV12-4 with TRBJ1-1; possible D gene TRBD1, 6 bases. Trimming left V 5 bases short and J 6 bases short, with 25 bases between. The CDR3 extends over 17 amino acids. The CDR3 protein is CASSTILRDKGLPEAFF. The CDR3 DNA reads TGTGCCAGCAGTACCATTCTCCGGGACAAGGGTTTACCTGAAGCTTTCTTT.

The table lists this clonotype with a few counts. The gene calls are TRBV7-8 and TRBJ2-5; no clear D gene. Germline V gives CDR1 SGHVS, CDR2 FQNEAQ. V was shortened by 3 bases and J by 4 bases, with 15 bases between the two germline ends. CDR3 length equals 15 residues. CDR3 sequence reads: CASSFLGVWVETQYF. The CDR3 bases are TGTGCCAGCAGCTTTCTCGGTGTTTGGGTAGAGACCCAGTACTTC.

This chain links TRBV7-2 with TRBJ2-7; a weak D match, TRBD2 (5 bases). The CDR3 is made up of 12 amino acids. V was trimmed by 2 bases and J by 12 bases, leaving 14 bases between them. Per the germline V gene, CDR1 is SGHTA and CDR2 is FQGNSA. The CDR3 coding sequence is TGTGCCAGCAGCTTAACAACCCGGGATAGGTACTTC. Protein: CASSLTTRDRYF.

J is TRBJ2-7 and V is TRBV5-4, with TRBD2 matching over 7 bases. This CDR3 is 14 amino acids long. Unmatched junction bases numbered 4, after V lost 0 bases and J lost 4 bases. Per the germline V gene, CDR1 is SGHNT and CDR2 is YYREEE (reference sequence). Written as DNA, the CDR3 is TGTGCCAGCAGCTTGGAAGGGAGGGGTTACGAGCAGTACTTC. This translates into CASSLEGRGYEQYF.

The chain is built from TRBV4-1 and TRBJ1-1; D is perhaps TRBD1 (6 bases). CDR3 length equals 14 residues. Germline assignment: CDR1 MGHRA and CDR2 YSYEKL. Trimming shortened V by 9 bases and J by 1 base, and 15 bases separated the two germline ends. This chain's CDR3 is CASFKDRRNTEAFF. DNA of the CDR3: TGCGCCAGTTTTAAAGACAGGAGGAACACTGAAGCTTTCTTT.

In this sample, this clonotype turned up a few times. The gene calls are TRBV7-3 and TRBJ2-1; 8 nucleotides agree with TRBD2. The CDR3 sequence is 15 residues long. With V trimmed by 4 bases and J by 1 base, 3 bases remained unmatched. The germline CDR1 and CDR2 sequences are SGHTA and FQGTGA. The CDR3 coding sequence is TGTGCCAGCAGCTCAGCGGGAGAATCCTACAATGAGCAGTTCTTC. Translation gives CASSSAGESYNEQFF.

In this sample, this clonotype turned up a few times. The chain links TRBV20-1 to TRBJ2-3, with D hard to call. CDR3 length equals 16 residues. The V end lost 5 bases, the J end lost 3 bases, and 21 bases lay between the germline ends. Germline V gene lookup returns CDR1 DFQATT and CDR2 SNEGSKA (reference sequence). The CDR3 bases are TGCAGTGCTCATAGACCGAGCATAAGTTGGACAGATACGCAGTATTTT. It specifies CSAHRPSISWTDTQYF.

The chain has TRBV6-2 or TRBV6-3 and TRBJ2-7; D ambiguous. This CDR3 has 14 amino acids. The V and J ends lost 0 bases and 0 bases respectively, with 6 bases between them. Germline V gene sequence: CDR1 MNHEY, CDR2 SVGEGT. Written as DNA, the CDR3 is TGTGCCAGCAGTTACTCGATCGTCTCCTACGAGCAGTACTTC. Its translation: CASSYSIVSYEQYF.

This chain links TRBV7-9 with TRBJ2-7; D unresolved. Germline CDR1 is SEHNR and CDR2 is FQNEAQ (reference sequence). The CDR3 covers 12 residues. The V end lost 2 bases, the J end lost 7 bases, and 9 bases lay between the germline ends. The CDR3 is CASSLSDWEQYF. DNA for the CDR3: TGTGCCAGCAGCTTATCGGATTGGGAGCAGTACTTC.